This TCR beta chain came from a study of blood T cells in healthy people across ages. Study results and caveats: The fall in TCR beta diversity per million T cells was roughly linear with age. From one million sequenced T cells, diversity estimates were lower bounds. Naive CD4+ cell counts and diversity both ran higher in long-lived than in aged donors.

A second PCR of roughly 6 to 12 cycles used a sample-barcoded 5' primer and a J-beta primer mix. With 12 random nucleotides, a template-switch adaptor tagged each individual cDNA molecule. MiXCR, applied by TCRdb to the 5' RACE reads, yields one record per CDR3 protein. Here the sample spans about 1.8 million distinct CDR3 sequences, around 48% being singletons. This CDR3 spans 17 amino acids. The ends lost 0 bases at V and 3 bases at J; junction bases unmatched: 6. Germline values: CDR1 DFQATT, CDR2 SNEGSKA (reference sequence). Notes on this clonotype: Its antigen remains unknown.

V is TRBV20-1 and J is TRBJ1-4; 11 positions match TRBD1. The TCR originated in a woman between 40 and 50 years old in good health. The sequencing input was blood. In DNA, the CDR3 is TGCAGTGCTAGAGATTTTCGGACAGGGGGCCCTAATGAAAAACTGTTTTTT. This codes for CSARDFRTGGPNEKLFF.